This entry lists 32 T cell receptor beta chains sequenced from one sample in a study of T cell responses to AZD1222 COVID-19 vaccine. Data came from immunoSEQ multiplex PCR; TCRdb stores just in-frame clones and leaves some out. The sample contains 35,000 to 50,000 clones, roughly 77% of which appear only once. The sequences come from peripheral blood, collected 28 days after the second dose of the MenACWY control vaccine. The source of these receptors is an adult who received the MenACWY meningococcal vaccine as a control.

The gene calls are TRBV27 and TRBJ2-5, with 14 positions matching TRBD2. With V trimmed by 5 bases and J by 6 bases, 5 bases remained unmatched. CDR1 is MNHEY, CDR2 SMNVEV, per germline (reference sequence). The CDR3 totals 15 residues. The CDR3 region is CASSRTSGGRQTQYF. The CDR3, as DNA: TGTGCCAGCAGTAGGACTAGCGGGGGGAGACAGACCCAGTACTTC.

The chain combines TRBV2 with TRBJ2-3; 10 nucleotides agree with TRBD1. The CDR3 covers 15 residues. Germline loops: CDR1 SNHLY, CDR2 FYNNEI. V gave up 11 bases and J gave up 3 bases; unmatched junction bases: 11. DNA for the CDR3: TGTGCCTCCTCCGGGGGACAGGGGTTTACAGATACGCAGTATTTT. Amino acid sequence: CASSGGQGFTDTQYF.

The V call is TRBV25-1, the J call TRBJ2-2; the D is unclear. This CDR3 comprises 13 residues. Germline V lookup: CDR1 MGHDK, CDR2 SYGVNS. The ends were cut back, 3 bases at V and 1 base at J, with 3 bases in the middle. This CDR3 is CASSEENTGELFF. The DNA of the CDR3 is TGTGCCAGCAGTGAGGAGAACACCGGGGAGCTGTTTTTT.

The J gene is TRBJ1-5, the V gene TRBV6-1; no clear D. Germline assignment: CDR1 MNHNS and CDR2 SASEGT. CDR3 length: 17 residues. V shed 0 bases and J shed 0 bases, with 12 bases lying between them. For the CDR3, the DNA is TGTGCCAGCAGTGAAGCGCTTCCCGGGTTTAGCAATCAGCCCCAGCATTTT. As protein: CASSEALPGFSNQPQHF.

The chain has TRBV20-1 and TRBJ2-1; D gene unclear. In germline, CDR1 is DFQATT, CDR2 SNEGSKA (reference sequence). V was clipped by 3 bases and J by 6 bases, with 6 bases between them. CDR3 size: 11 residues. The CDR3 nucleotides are TGCAGTGCTAGGTCCCCCAATGAGCAGTTCTTC. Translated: CSARSPNEQFF.

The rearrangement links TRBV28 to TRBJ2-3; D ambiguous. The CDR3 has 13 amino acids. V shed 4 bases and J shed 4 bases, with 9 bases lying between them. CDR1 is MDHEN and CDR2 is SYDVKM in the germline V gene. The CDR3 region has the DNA TGTGCCAGCAGTTCGGCGAACGCAGATACGCAGTATTTT. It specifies CASSSANADTQYF.

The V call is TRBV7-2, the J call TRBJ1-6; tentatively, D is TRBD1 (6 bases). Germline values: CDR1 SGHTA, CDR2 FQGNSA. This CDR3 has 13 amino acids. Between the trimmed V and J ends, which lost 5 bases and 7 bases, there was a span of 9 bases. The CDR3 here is CASSVDRNSPLHF. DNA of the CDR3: TGTGCCAGCAGCGTGGACAGAAATTCACCCCTCCACTTT.

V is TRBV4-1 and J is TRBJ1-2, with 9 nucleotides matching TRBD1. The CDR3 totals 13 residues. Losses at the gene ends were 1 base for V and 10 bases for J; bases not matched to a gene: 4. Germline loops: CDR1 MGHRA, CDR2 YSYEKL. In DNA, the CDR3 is TGCGCCAGCAGCCAAGGACAGGGGGAATACTACACCTTC. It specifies CASSQGQGEYYTF.

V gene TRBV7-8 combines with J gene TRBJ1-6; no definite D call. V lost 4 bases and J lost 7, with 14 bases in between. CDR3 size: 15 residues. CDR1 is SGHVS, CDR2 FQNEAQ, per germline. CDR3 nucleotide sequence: TGTGCCAGCAGCTCCTATAGGGAGCGGAATTCACCCCTCCACTTT. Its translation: CASSSYRERNSPLHF.

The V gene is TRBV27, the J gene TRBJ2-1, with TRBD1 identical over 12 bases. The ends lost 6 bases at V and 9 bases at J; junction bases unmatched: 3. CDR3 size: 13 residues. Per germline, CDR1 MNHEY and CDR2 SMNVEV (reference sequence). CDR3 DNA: TGTGCCAGCAGGGGGACAGGGGGCTTTGAGCAGTTCTTC. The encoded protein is CASRGTGGFEQFF.

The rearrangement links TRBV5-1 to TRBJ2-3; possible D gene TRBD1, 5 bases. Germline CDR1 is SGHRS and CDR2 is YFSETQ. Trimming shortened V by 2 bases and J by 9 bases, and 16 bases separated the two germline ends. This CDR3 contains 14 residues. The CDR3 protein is CASSFRVPPDTQYF. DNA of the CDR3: TGCGCCAGCAGCTTCAGGGTACCTCCCGACACGCAGTATTTT. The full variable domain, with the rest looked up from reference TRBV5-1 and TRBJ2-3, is KAGVTQTPRYLIKTRGQQVTLSCSPISGHRSVSWYQQTPGQGLQFLFEYFSETQRNKGNFPGRFSGRQFSNSRSEMNVSTLELGDSALYLCASSFRVPPDTQYFGPGTRLTVL.

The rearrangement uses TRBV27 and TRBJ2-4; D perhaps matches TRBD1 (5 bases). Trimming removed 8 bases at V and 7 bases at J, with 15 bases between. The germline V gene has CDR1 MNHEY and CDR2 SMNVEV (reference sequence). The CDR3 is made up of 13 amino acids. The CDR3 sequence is CASGGQGRNIQYF. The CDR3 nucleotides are TGTGCCAGCGGTGGTCAGGGAAGGAACATTCAGTACTTC.

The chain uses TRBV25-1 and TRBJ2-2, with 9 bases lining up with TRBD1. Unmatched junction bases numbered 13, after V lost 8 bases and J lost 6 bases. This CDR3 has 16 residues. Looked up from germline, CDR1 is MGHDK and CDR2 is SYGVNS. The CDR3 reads CASSTGGAKLSGELFF. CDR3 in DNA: TGTGCCAGCTCCACAGGGGGCGCGAAACTTTCCGGGGAGCTGTTTTTT.

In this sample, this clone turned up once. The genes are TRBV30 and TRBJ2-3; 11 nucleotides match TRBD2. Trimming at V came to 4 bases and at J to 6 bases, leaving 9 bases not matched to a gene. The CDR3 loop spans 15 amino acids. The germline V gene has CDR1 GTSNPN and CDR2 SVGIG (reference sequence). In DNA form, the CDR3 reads TGTGCCTGGAATCCTCCTAGCGGGGGGTGGGATACGCAGTATTTT. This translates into CAWNPPSGGWDTQYF. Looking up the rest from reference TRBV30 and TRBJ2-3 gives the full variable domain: SQTIHQWPATLVQPVGSPLSLECTVEGTSNPNLYWYRQAAGRGLQLLFYSVGIGQISSEVPQNLSASRPQDRQFILSSKKLLLSDSGFYLCAWNPPSGGWDTQYFGPGTRLTVL.

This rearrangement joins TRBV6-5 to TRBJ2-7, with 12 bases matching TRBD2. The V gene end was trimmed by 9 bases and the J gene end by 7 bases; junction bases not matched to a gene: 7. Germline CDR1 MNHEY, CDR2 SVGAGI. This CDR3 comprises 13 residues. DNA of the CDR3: TGTGCCAGTAAGACTAGCGGGAGTGGTGAGCAGTACTTC. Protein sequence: CASKTSGSGEQYF.

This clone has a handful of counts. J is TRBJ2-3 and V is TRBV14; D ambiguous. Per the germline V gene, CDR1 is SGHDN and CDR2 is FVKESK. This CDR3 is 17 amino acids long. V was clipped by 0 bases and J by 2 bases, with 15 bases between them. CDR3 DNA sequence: TGTGCCAGCAGCCAAGAGGTTGACTTGGCCCACACAGATACGCAGTATTTT. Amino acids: CASSQEVDLAHTDTQYF.

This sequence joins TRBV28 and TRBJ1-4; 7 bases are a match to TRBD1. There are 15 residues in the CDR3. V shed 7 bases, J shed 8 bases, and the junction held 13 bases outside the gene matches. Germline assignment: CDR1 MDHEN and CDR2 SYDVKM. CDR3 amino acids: CASTPGGQGEEKLFF. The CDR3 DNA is TGTGCCAGCACCCCAGGGGGTCAGGGGGAAGAAAAACTGTTTTTT.

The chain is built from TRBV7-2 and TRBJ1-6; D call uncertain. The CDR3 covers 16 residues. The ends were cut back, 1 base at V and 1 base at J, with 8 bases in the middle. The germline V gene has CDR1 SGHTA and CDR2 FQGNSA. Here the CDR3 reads CASSLDRSSYNSPLHF. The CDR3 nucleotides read TGTGCCAGCAGCTTAGATAGGAGTTCCTATAATTCACCCCTCCACTTT. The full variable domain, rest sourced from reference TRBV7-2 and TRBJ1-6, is GAGVSQSPSNKVTEKGKDVELRCDPISGHTALYWYRQSLGQGLEFLIYFQGNSAPDKSGLPSDRFSAERTGGSVSTLTIQRTQQEDSAVYLCASSLDRSSYNSPLHFGNGTRLTVT.

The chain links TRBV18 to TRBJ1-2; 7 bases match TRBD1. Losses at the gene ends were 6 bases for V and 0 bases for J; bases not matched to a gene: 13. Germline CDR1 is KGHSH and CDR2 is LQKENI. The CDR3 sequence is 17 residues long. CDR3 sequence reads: CASSSTGQASANYGYTF. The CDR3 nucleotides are TGTGCCAGCTCCTCGACAGGACAGGCCTCAGCTAACTATGGCTACACCTTC.

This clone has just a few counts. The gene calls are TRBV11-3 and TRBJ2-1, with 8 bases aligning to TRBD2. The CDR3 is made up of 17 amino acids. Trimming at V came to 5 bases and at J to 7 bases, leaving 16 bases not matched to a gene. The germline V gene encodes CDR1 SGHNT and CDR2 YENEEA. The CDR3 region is CASSPGRLAGERNEQFF. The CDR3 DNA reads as TGTGCCAGCAGCCCGGGGCGGCTAGCGGGTGAGAGAAATGAGCAGTTCTTC.

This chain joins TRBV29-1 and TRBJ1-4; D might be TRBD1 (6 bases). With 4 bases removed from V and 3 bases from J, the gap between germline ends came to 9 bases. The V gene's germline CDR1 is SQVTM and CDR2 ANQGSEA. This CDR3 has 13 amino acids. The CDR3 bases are TGCAGCGTTGGCGGGGGCCCTAATGAAAAACTGTTTTTT. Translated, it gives CSVGGGPNEKLFF.

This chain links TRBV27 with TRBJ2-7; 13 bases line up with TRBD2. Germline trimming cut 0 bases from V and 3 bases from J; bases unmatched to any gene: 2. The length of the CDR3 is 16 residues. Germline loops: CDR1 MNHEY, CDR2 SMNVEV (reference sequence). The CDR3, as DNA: TGTGCCAGCAGTTTATCGACTAGCGGGAGGATCTACGAGCAGTACTTC. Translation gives CASSLSTSGRIYEQYF.

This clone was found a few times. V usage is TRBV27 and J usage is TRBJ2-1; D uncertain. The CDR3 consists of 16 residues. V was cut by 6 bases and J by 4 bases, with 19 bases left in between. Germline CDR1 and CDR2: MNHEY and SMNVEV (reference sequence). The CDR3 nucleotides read TGTGCCAGCAGCTATAACACAAAGGGTGTTTACAATGAGCAGTTCTTC. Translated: CASSYNTKGVYNEQFF.

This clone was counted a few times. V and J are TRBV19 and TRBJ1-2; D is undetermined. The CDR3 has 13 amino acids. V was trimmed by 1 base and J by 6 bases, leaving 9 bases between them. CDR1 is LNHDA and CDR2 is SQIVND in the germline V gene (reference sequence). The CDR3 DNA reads TGTGCCAGTAGTATAGGAGGGCGTAATGGCTACACCTTC. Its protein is CASSIGGRNGYTF.

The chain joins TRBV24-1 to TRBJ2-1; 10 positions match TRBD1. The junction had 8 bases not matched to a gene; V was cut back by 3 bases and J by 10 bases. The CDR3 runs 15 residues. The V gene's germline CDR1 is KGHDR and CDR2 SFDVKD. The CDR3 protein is CATSDPTTGGGEQFF. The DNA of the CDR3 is TGTGCCACCAGTGATCCCACGACAGGGGGCGGCGAGCAGTTCTTC.

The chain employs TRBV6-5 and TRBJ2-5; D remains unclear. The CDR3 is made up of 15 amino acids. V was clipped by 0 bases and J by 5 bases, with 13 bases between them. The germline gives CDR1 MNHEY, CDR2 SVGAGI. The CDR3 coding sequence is TGTGCCAGCAGTTACTCGAGGCAGCCCCGGGAGACCCAGTACTTC. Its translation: CASSYSRQPRETQYF.

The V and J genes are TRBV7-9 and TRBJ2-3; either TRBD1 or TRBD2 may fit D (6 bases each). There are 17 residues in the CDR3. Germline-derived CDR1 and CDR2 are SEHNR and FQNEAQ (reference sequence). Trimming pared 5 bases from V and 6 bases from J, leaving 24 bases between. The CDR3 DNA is TGTGCCAGCAGCCCGATCTGGGGGGCCGGGGCATTCGATACGCAGTATTTT. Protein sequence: CASSPIWGAGAFDTQYF.

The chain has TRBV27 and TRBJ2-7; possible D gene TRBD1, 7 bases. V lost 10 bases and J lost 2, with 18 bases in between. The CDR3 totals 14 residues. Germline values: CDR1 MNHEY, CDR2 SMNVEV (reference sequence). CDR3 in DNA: TGTGCCAAGGGGGGACAGTCATTAGCCTACGAGCAGTACTTC. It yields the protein CAKGGQSLAYEQYF.

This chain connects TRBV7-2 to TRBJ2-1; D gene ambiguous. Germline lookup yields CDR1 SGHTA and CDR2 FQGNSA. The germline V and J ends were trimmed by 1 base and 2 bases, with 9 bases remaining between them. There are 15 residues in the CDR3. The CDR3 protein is CASSLGAQTYNEQFF. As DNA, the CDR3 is TGTGCCAGCAGCTTAGGCGCTCAAACCTACAATGAGCAGTTCTTC. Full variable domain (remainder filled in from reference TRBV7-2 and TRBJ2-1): GAGVSQSPSNKVTEKGKDVELRCDPISGHTALYWYRQSLGQGLEFLIYFQGNSAPDKSGLPSDRFSAERTGGSVSTLTIQRTQQEDSAVYLCASSLGAQTYNEQFFGPGTRLTVL.

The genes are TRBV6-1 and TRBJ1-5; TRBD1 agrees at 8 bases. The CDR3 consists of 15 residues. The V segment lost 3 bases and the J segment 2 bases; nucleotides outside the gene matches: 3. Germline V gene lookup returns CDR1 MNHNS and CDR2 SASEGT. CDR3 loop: CASSEQGAGNQPQHF. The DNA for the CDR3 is TGTGCCAGCAGTGAGCAGGGGGCAGGCAATCAGCCCCAGCATTTT.

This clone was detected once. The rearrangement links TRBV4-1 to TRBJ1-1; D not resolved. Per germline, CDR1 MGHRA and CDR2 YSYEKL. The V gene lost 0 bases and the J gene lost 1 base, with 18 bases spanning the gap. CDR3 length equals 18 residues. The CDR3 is CASSQDRVAGRRNTEAFF. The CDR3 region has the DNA TGCGCCAGCAGCCAAGATCGGGTGGCAGGACGTAGGAACACTGAAGCTTTCTTT.

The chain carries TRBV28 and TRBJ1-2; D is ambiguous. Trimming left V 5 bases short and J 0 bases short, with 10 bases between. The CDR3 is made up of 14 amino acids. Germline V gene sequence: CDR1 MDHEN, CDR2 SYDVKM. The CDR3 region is CASSAGYSNYGYTF. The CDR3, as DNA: TGTGCCAGCAGTGCAGGATACTCTAACTATGGCTACACCTTC.